Presented here are 14 T cell receptor beta chains from one specimen sequenced in a study of lymphopenia after photon versus proton radiotherapy. Profiled with immunoSEQ multiplex PCR; TCRdb holds only in-frame clones, not every one. Altogether about 53,000 clones are present, around 83% being singletons, with the ten largest covering just under 30%. Sequencing used peripheral blood, obtained from a patient treated with photon-based radiotherapy. These receptor sequences come from a man over 45 with gastric cancer.

This clone came up once. The CDR3 here is CASSEAGALYNEQFF. The CDR3 nucleotides read TGTGCCAGCAGTGAGGCGGGAGCGCTCTACAATGAGCAGTTCTTC. V usage is TRBV2 and J usage is TRBJ2-1, with TRBD2 matching over 7 bases. CDR3 length equals 15 residues. Germline V gives CDR1 SNHLY, CDR2 FYNNEI. V shed 3 bases and J 3 bases; nucleotides not matched to a gene: 5.

This clone was counted a few times. Here the CDR3 reads CASSNIDRVEQYF. The CDR3 nucleotides read TGTGCCAGCAGTAACATCGACAGGGTCGAGCAGTACTTC. The V call is TRBV6-1, the J call TRBJ2-7; the match to TRBD1 covers 7 bases. V gave up 5 bases and J gave up 6 bases; unmatched junction bases: 7. The CDR3 extends over 13 amino acids. Per germline, CDR1 MNHNS and CDR2 SASEGT.

This clone was detected only a few times. The V and J genes are TRBV15 and TRBJ2-1; 15 positions agree with TRBD2. The germline CDR1 and CDR2 sequences are LNHNV and YYDKDF (reference sequence). The CDR3 covers 15 residues. The J segment lost 12 bases and the V segment lost 4 bases, leaving 7 bases of the junction unmatched. CDR3 sequence: CATSIRTSGRAGQFF. The CDR3 coding sequence is TGTGCCACCAGCATTCGGACTAGCGGGAGGGCCGGGCAGTTCTTC.

This clone appeared once. The chain has TRBV28 and TRBJ2-7, with D unclear. The CDR3 totals 15 residues. Trimming took off 3 bases at V and 2 bases at J, with 14 bases between the two ends. Germline values: CDR1 MDHEN, CDR2 SYDVKM. CDR3 nucleotide sequence: TGTGCCAGCAGTTTCCTGACCGCTCCTCCCTACGAGCAGTACTTC. Amino acid sequence: CASSFLTAPPYEQYF.

The chain recombines TRBV19 with TRBJ2-6; perhaps TRBD2 as D (6 bases). V dropped 3 bases and J dropped 3 bases, with 15 bases sitting between them. There are 17 residues in the CDR3. From germline, CDR1 is LNHDA and CDR2 SQIVND (reference sequence). The CDR3 reads CASSILGGGGGANVLTF. CDR3 nucleotide sequence: TGTGCCAGTAGTATTTTGGGGGGAGGCGGTGGGGCCAACGTCCTGACTTTC. The whole variable domain, remainder taken from reference TRBV19 and TRBJ2-6, is DGGITQSPKYLFRKEGQNVTLSCEQNLNHDAMYWYRQDPGQGLRLIYYSQIVNDFQKGDIAEGYSVSREKKESFPLTVTSAQKNPTAFYLCASSILGGGGGANVLTFGAGSRLTVL.

This clone has only a few counts. J is TRBJ1-5 and V is TRBV14; 10 bases align to TRBD1. V shed 8 bases, J shed 1 base, and the junction held 8 bases outside the gene matches. The CDR3 is 16 residues long. Germline CDR1 and CDR2: SGHDN and FVKESK. The CDR3: CASSSGQGLSNQPQHF. The DNA of the CDR3 is TGTGCCAGCTCCTCGGGACAGGGGTTAAGCAATCAGCCCCAGCATTTT.

This clone was detected once. V is TRBV12-5 and J is TRBJ1-4; D call uncertain. The CDR3 totals 13 residues. Trimming took off 1 base at V and 8 bases at J, with 8 bases between the two ends. Germline V gene data show CDR1 as LGHNT and CDR2 as FRNRAP. In DNA, the CDR3 is TGTGCTAGTGGTTTGGACCGAGGGGAAAAACTGTTTTTT. It encodes CASGLDRGEKLFF.

The chain links TRBV30 to TRBJ2-2; D not resolved. V lost 3 bases and J 6 bases, leaving 11 bases between the germline ends. Germline values: CDR1 GTSNPN, CDR2 SVGIG (reference sequence). The CDR3 runs to 13 residues. For the CDR3, the DNA is TGTGCCTGGAGGCCGGGCCTGGCCGGGGAGCTGTTTTTT. It specifies CAWRPGLAGELFF.

This chain connects TRBV5-1 to TRBJ2-7; 9 bases are shared with TRBD2. V dropped 0 bases and J dropped 4; count of bases not matched to a gene: 5. Per the germline V gene, CDR1 is SGHRS and CDR2 is YFSETQ. The CDR3 is 15 residues long. For the CDR3, the DNA is TGCGCCAGCAGCTTGGGGCGGACTAGCGTGTACGAGCAGTACTTC. Residues: CASSLGRTSVYEQYF.

This chain connects TRBV25-1 to TRBJ1-1; 9 bases are shared with TRBD1. The germline V gene encodes CDR1 MGHDK and CDR2 SYGVNS. This CDR3 has 14 residues. The V segment lost 2 bases and the J segment 2 bases; nucleotides outside the gene matches: 0. CDR3 in DNA: TGTGCCAGCAGTGAAACAGGGGGCAACACTGAAGCTTTCTTT. It codes for CASSETGGNTEAFF.

V gene TRBV29-1 combines with J gene TRBJ2-5; 9 bases are a match to TRBD2. The V gene's germline CDR1 is SQVTM and CDR2 ANQGSEA. This CDR3 spans 12 amino acids. V was pared by 6 bases and J by 6 bases, with 5 bases of the junction left unmatched. In DNA form, the CDR3 reads TGCAGCGTAGAGCGGGAGGTTCAGACCCAGTACTTC. It encodes CSVEREVQTQYF.

In its sample, this clone ranks as medium-sized (0.01 to 0.1%). The rearrangement uses TRBV6-5 and TRBJ1-6; D not certain. The V end was cut by 7 bases, the J end by 0 bases, with 7 bases between. Germline V gene lookup returns CDR1 MNHEY and CDR2 SVGAGI. This CDR3 is 14 amino acids long. DNA for the CDR3: TGTGCCAGCATGGGGAGCTCCTATAATTCACCCCTCCACTTT. The encoded protein is CASMGSSYNSPLHF.

This chain joins TRBV19 and TRBJ1-3; weak D call: TRBD1 (6 bases). CDR3 length equals 15 residues. Germline values: CDR1 LNHDA, CDR2 SQIVND (reference sequence). V was trimmed by 4 bases and J by 0 bases, leaving 10 bases between them. CDR3 DNA sequence: TGTGCCAGTAGTAATACAGGGTTCTCTGGAAACACCATATATTTT. Amino acids: CASSNTGFSGNTIYF.

The CDR3 DNA is TGTGCCAGCAGCTTTCAGACCCCGGGCACTGGAAACACCATATATTTT. It is translated as CASSFQTPGTGNTIYF. The J gene is TRBJ1-3, the V gene TRBV7-2; no clear D. CDR1 is SGHTA and CDR2 is FQGNSA in the germline V gene. The length of the CDR3 is 16 residues. Trimming removed 3 bases from V and 2 bases from J, with 14 bases in between. Using reference TRBV7-2 and TRBJ1-3 for the parts outside the CDR3, the full variable domain is GAGVSQSPSNKVTEKGKDVELRCDPISGHTALYWYRQSLGQGLEFLIYFQGNSAPDKSGLPSDRFSAERTGGSVSTLTIQRTQQEDSAVYLCASSFQTPGTGNTIYFGEGSWLTVV.